These 22 T cell receptor beta chains were all obtained from the same sample, sequenced in a study. Profiled with immunoSEQ multiplex PCR; TCRdb holds only in-frame clones, not every one. The sample holds tens of thousands of clones; 90% to 95% are singletons and the top ten take roughly 4.5%. Sequenced sample: PBMCs. Receptor source: a man in his forties with rheumatoid arthritis.

This sequence joins TRBV9 and TRBJ2-1, with TRBD1 matching 8 bases. Germline lookup yields CDR1 SGDLS and CDR2 YYNGEE. CDR3 length equals 14 residues. V was clipped by 3 bases and J by 7 bases; unmatched bases: 6. The DNA of the CDR3 is TGTGCCAGCAGCGAAGGTTACAGGGGGAATGAGCAGTTCTTC. It encodes CASSEGYRGNEQFF.

This rearrangement joins TRBV27 to TRBJ1-5; a possible D gene is TRBD1 (5 bases). This CDR3 comprises 12 residues. Germline lookup yields CDR1 MNHEY and CDR2 SMNVEV (reference sequence). Deletions cut 6 bases from V and 16 bases from J, with 19 bases between. The CDR3 DNA reads TGTGCCAGCAGCTACCCCGGGGGAGCCATCCATTTT. Residues: CASSYPGGAIHF.

This rearrangement joins TRBV7-3 to TRBJ1-1; D ambiguous. Trimming stripped 5 bases from V and 0 bases from J, with 1 base between. CDR1 is SGHTA, CDR2 FQGTGA, per germline. The CDR3 contains 11 residues. The CDR3: CASSLNTEAFF. The CDR3 DNA sequence: TGTGCCAGCAGCCTGAACACTGAAGCTTTCTTT.

In this sample, this clone turned up a few times. The J gene is TRBJ1-3, the V gene TRBV7-9; no reliable D call. The CDR3 totals 16 residues. The ends were cut back, 2 bases at V and 2 bases at J, with 13 bases in the middle. Germline CDR1 reads SEHNR; CDR2 reads FQNEAQ (reference sequence). The CDR3 sequence is CASSLTFVSAGNTIYF. CDR3 nucleotide sequence: TGTGCCAGCAGCTTAACCTTCGTAAGTGCTGGAAACACCATATATTTT.

The chain uses TRBV24-1 and TRBJ2-3; perhaps TRBD1 as D (6 bases). The CDR3 has 16 amino acids. The V gene lost 3 bases and the J gene lost 1 base, with 13 bases spanning the gap. The germline CDR1 and CDR2 sequences are KGHDR and SFDVKD. CDR3 bases: TGTGCCACCAGTGATGCACAGGGAAGGGGCACAGATACGCAGTATTTT. It encodes CATSDAQGRGTDTQYF.

The chain recombines TRBV28 with TRBJ2-1; possible D gene TRBD2, 5 bases. Germline V gene data show CDR1 as MDHEN and CDR2 as SYDVKM. There are 12 residues in the CDR3. The V end lost 11 bases, the J end lost 9 bases, and 17 bases lay between the germline ends. CDR3 DNA: TGTGCCGCCGGGCAGCTAGCCGGTGAGCAGTTCTTC. Encoded protein: CAAGQLAGEQFF.

The gene calls are TRBV30 and TRBJ1-1; D is possibly TRBD1 (6 bases). CDR3 size: 12 residues. Germline V gives CDR1 GTSNPN, CDR2 SVGIG (reference sequence). Trimming removed 4 bases from V and 4 bases from J, with 10 bases in between. The CDR3 region has the DNA TGTGCCTGGAACCCAGGGGCCACTGAAGCTTTCTTT. It translates to CAWNPGATEAFF.

This rearrangement joins TRBV12-3 or TRBV12-4 to TRBJ1-2; TRBD1 is a possible D gene (6 bases). The CDR3 is made up of 13 amino acids. Trimming shortened V by 6 bases and J by 3 bases, and 11 bases separated the two germline ends. As DNA, the CDR3 is TGTGCCAGCAGCGCGGGACACTACTATGGCTACACCTTC. Translated, it gives CASSAGHYYGYTF.

V gene TRBV5-1 combines with J gene TRBJ1-2; D is undetermined. Trimming removed 4 bases at V and 3 bases at J, with 13 bases between. The CDR3 runs to 14 residues. Germline values: CDR1 SGHRS, CDR2 YFSETQ. The CDR3 DNA is TGCGCCAGCAGCCGGGAGGAGGGAGACTATGGCTACACCTTC. Residues: CASSREEGDYGYTF.

The V and J genes are TRBV24-1 and TRBJ2-7; either TRBD1 or TRBD2 may supply D (5 bases each). Germline V gene sequence: CDR1 KGHDR, CDR2 SFDVKD. The CDR3 runs 15 residues. The V end was cut by 4 bases, the J end by 6 bases, with 18 bases between. The CDR3 DNA is TGTGCCACCAGTGAATCCGGGGCCCCCTCGGGCGAGCAGTACTTC. Translation: CATSESGAPSGEQYF.

V gene TRBV28 combines with J gene TRBJ1-4; no clear D. The CDR3 covers 15 residues. The germline CDR1 and CDR2 sequences are MDHEN and SYDVKM. Trimming removed 1 base from V and 8 bases from J, with 14 bases in between. For the CDR3, the DNA is TGTGCCAGCAGTTTATTTCGAGGGATTGAGGAAAAACTGTTTTTT. It encodes CASSLFRGIEEKLFF.

The J gene is TRBJ1-5, the V gene TRBV21-1; the D call in the table, TRBD1, was not verified against the DNA. TRBV21-1 is labeled a pseudogene. This CDR3 is 15 amino acids long. CDR3 in DNA: TGTGATATCCCGGGACAGGGAGTTAGCAATCAGCCCCAGCATTTT. Its translation is CDIPGQGVSNQPQHF.

The chain couples TRBV4-1 to TRBJ1-5; 12 bases are a match to TRBD1. The germline CDR1 and CDR2 sequences are MGHRA and YSYEKL. The CDR3 sequence is 19 residues long. Germline trimming cut 4 bases from V and 1 base from J; bases unmatched to any gene: 11. CDR3 DNA sequence: TGCGCCAGCAGCCCGTTTCTGGGACAGGGGGCGATGAGCAATCAGCCCCAGCATTTT. Translating it yields CASSPFLGQGAMSNQPQHF.

This clone was counted once. The CDR3 loop is CASSLVRSNTEAFF. CDR3 bases: TGTGCCAGCAGCTTAGTTAGGTCGAACACTGAAGCTTTCTTT. The rearrangement joins TRBV5-6 to TRBJ1-1, with D uncertain. Trimming took off 2 bases at V and 1 base at J, with 9 bases between the two ends. This CDR3 comprises 14 residues. In germline, CDR1 is SGHDT, CDR2 YYEEEE.

The rearrangement links TRBV6-5 to TRBJ1-3; D might be TRBD1 (6 bases). The CDR3 is made up of 15 amino acids. CDR1 is MNHEY and CDR2 is SVGAGI in the germline V gene. V was shortened by 5 bases and J by 0 bases, with 11 bases between the two germline ends. The CDR3 nucleotides read TGTGCCAGCAGTAGTGTCAGGGGCTCTGGAAACACCATATATTTT. Protein sequence: CASSSVRGSGNTIYF.

The chain recombines TRBV29-1 with TRBJ2-7; 8 bases agree with TRBD2. After removal of 4 bases from V and 2 bases from J, the junction contained 4 bases not matched to a gene. This CDR3 comprises 13 residues. Germline-derived CDR1 and CDR2 are SQVTM and ANQGSEA. CDR3 in DNA: TGCAGCGTTGGTGCGGGAGGCCCCTACGAGCAGTACTTC. Translation: CSVGAGGPYEQYF.

This clone occurred a few times. The CDR3 region is CASSYYGYTF. The CDR3 DNA follows: TGCGCCAGCAGCTACTATGGCTACACCTTC. V gene TRBV10-1 combines with J gene TRBJ1-2; D not certain. This CDR3 has 10 amino acids. Trimming removed 6 bases at V and 3 bases at J, with 2 bases between. Germline V gives CDR1 WNHNN, CDR2 SYGVQD (reference sequence).

The chain combines TRBV9 with TRBJ2-1; 10 bases fit TRBD2. CDR1 is SGDLS and CDR2 is YYNGEE in the germline V gene. V was clipped by 0 bases and J by 3 bases; unmatched bases: 6. There are 17 residues in the CDR3. CDR3 bases: TGTGCCAGCAGCGTAGGCAGCGGGGGGGCGCGCTACAATGAGCAGTTCTTC. Translation gives CASSVGSGGARYNEQFF.

The J gene is TRBJ1-5, the V gene TRBV27, with TRBD1 as a possible D gene (6 bases). V was pared by 2 bases and J by 0 bases, with 11 bases between. This CDR3 contains 16 residues. Germline V gives CDR1 MNHEY, CDR2 SMNVEV (reference sequence). The DNA of the CDR3 is TGTGCCAGCAGTTTAGAGTACAGGGTTAGCAATCAGCCCCAGCATTTT. As protein: CASSLEYRVSNQPQHF.

With respect to this clone: The same CDR3 also results from other DNA sequences found in this sample. The rearrangement joins TRBV24-1 to TRBJ2-1, with 7 bases that match TRBD2. CDR1 and CDR2 (germline): KGHDR, SFDVKD. V gave up 4 bases and J gave up 0 bases; unmatched junction bases: 5. There are 16 residues in the CDR3. The CDR3 nucleotides read TGTGCCACCAGTGACCCAGCGGGAAGCTCCTACAATGAGCAGTTCTTC. Amino acid sequence: CATSDPAGSSYNEQFF.

The chain links TRBV5-1 to TRBJ1-1, with 7 positions matching TRBD1. CDR3 length: 15 residues. J lost 1 base, V lost 4 bases, and 7 bases had no gene match. Germline values: CDR1 SGHRS, CDR2 YFSETQ. CDR3 region: CASSLGDSRNTEAFF. The CDR3 DNA is TGCGCCAGCAGCCTGGGGGACAGCCGGAACACTGAAGCTTTCTTT.

The chain combines TRBV5-1 with TRBJ2-3, with TRBD2 matching over 9 bases. CDR1 is SGHRS, CDR2 YFSETQ, per germline. Germline trimming cut 0 bases from V and 5 bases from J; bases unmatched to any gene: 13. The CDR3 runs 18 residues. CDR3 DNA sequence: TGCGCCAGCAGCTTGGCGGGTCCCGGGACTAGCAAGGAAGATACGCAGTATTTT. Encoded protein: CASSLAGPGTSKEDTQYF.